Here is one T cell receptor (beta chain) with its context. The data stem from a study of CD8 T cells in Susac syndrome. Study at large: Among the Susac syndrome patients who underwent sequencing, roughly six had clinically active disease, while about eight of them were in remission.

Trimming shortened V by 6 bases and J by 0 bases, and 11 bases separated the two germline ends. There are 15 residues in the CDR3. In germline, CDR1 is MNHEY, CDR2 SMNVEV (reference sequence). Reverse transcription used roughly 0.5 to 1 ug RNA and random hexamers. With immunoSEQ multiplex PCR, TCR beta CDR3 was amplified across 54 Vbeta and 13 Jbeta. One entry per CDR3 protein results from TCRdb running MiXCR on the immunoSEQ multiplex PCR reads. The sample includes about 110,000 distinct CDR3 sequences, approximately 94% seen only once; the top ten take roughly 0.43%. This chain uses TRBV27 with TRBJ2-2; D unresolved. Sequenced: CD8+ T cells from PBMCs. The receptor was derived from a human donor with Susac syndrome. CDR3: CASSLGTTNTGELFF. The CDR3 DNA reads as TGTGCCAGCAGCCTAGGCACCACGAACACCGGGGAGCTGTTTTTT.